These T cell receptor beta chains were read from a single sample in a study of glioma-infiltrating T cells after dendritic cell vaccination. Sequencing used immunoSEQ multiplex PCR; TCRdb keeps in-frame clones, though not all of them. The sample holds 55,000 to 75,000 clones, 70% to 85% seen once. The material was blood, obtained after dendritic cell vaccination. These receptors originate from a human donor with glioblastoma. CDR3s include the opening cysteine and the closing phenylalanine or tryptophan. Fields, in order: clone size, J gene, V gene, D gene, CDR3 DNA, CDR3 protein. A D gene is named only where the DNA matches it firmly. Clone sizes are given selectively: once, few, many, or a class where the clone is expanded.

few | TRBJ1-1 | TRBV5-4 | NA | TGTGCCAGCAGCTTGGGACAGGATATTGGAGCTTTCTTT | CASSLGQDIGAFF
NA | TRBJ1-4 | TRBV6-5 | TRBD1 | TGTGCCAGCAGTACCCGGACAGGGTTGAATGAAAAACTGTTTTTT | CASSTRTGLNEKLFF
NA | TRBJ2-5 | TRBV6-1 | TRBD2 | TGTGCCAGCAGTGGTCCGGGACTAGCGGCCTACCAAGAGACCCAGTACTTC | CASSGPGLAAYQETQYF
NA | TRBJ2-3 | TRBV23-1 | NA | TGCGCCAGCAGTCGGGACCGGGACACATACACAGATACGCAGTATTTT | CASSRDRDTYTDTQYF
few | TRBJ1-4 | TRBV5-1 | NA | TGCGCCAGCAGCTTGGCAGGGTTTGGGGAAAAACTGTTTTTT | CASSLAGFGEKLFF
NA | TRBJ2-7 | TRBV30 | NA | TGTGCCTGGAGGGGTACCGGGGAGACTGAGTTTTACTACGAGCAGTACTTC | CAWRGTGETEFYYEQYF
once | TRBJ2-1 | TRBV5-1 | NA | TGCGCCAGCAGCTTGGAGGTGGCAGGAGGGCCGGCCTACAATGAGCAGTTCTTC | CASSLEVAGGPAYNEQFF
once | TRBJ1-4 | TRBV6-4 | TRBD1 | TGTGCCAGCAGTAACCGGGACAGGGGACTGTTTTTT | CASSNRDRGLFF
NA | TRBJ2-1 | TRBV5-1 | TRBD2 | TGCGCCAGCAGCTTGGGAACTAGCGGGGGGGCCTATGAGCAGTTCTTC | CASSLGTSGGAYEQFF
NA | TRBJ2-3 | TRBV9 | NA | TGTGCCAGCAGCGTCGGGGTTGAAGATACGCAGTATTTT | CASSVGVEDTQYF
NA | TRBJ2-7 | TRBV4-3 | TRBD2 | TGCGCCAGCAGCCAAGATCCAGCGGGGTACGAGCAGTACTTC | CASSQDPAGYEQYF
once | TRBJ2-5 | TRBV11-2 | NA | TGTGCCAGCAGCAAACGGGGACAAGAGACCCAGTACTTC | CASSKRGQETQYF
NA | TRBJ2-5 | TRBV7-9 | NA | TGTGCCAGCAGCTTAGATTCCGGAGGGAGCGAGACCCAGTACTTC | CASSLDSGGSETQYF
NA | TRBJ1-6 | TRBV9 | NA | TGTGCCAGCTGCAGGACAAGCTCCTATAATTCACCCCTCCACTTT | CASCRTSSYNSPLHF
NA | TRBJ2-2 | TRBV5-5 | NA | TGTGCCAGCAGCTTGGCCAGGACGAACACCGGGGAGCTGTTTTTT | CASSLARTNTGELFF
few | TRBJ2-1 | TRBV21-1 | NA | TGTGCCAGCTCGGGTAATGAGCAGTTCTTC | CASSGNEQFF